A single sample gave rise to the 32 T cell receptor beta chains below, sequenced in a study of blood T cells in healthy people across ages. The use of a sample-barcoded 5' primer and a J-beta primer mix characterized a second PCR of about 7 to 12 cycles. Each CDR3 protein gets one entry after TCRdb re-called the 5' RACE reads with MiXCR. The sample records approximately 690,000 distinct CDR3 sequences, 40% to 45% being singletons. The sample comprised blood. Receptors were obtained from a man older than 75 in good health.

The gene calls are TRBV3-1 and TRBJ1-1, with 12 positions matching TRBD1. CDR3 length: 16 amino acids. The V gene's germline CDR1 is LGHDT and CDR2 YNNKEL (reference sequence). V was clipped by 4 bases and J by 6 bases; unmatched bases: 9. The CDR3 sequence is CASSLRTGQGASEAFF. As DNA, the CDR3 is TGTGCCAGCAGCCTCCGGACGGGACAGGGGGCATCTGAAGCTTTCTTT.

The chain carries TRBV21-1 and TRBJ2-3; TRBD2 is the table's D call, not checked against the DNA. TRBV21-1 is described as a pseudogene. The CDR3 extends over 17 amino acids. DNA for the CDR3: TGTGCCAGCAGCAAAGAACCGCTAGCGGAAAGCACAGATACGCAGTATTTT. Its translation: CASSKEPLAESTDTQYF.

Only one count was recorded for this clonotype. The chain uses TRBV7-2 and TRBJ2-2, with 9 bases that match TRBD1. The V segment lost 3 bases and the J segment 4 bases; nucleotides outside the gene matches: 15. The CDR3 has 19 amino acids. CDR1 SGHTA and CDR2 FQGNSA come from the germline V gene. CDR3 sequence: CASSFHRDRVLAATGELFF. CDR3 DNA: TGTGCCAGCAGCTTCCACCGGGACAGGGTCCTAGCAGCCACCGGGGAGCTGTTTTTT.

The chain couples TRBV28 to TRBJ2-3; a weak D match, TRBD1 (6 bases). The ends were cut back, 7 bases at V and 2 bases at J, with 16 bases in the middle. Looked up from germline, CDR1 is MDHEN and CDR2 is SYDVKM. CDR3 length: 15 residues. The CDR3 DNA sequence: TGTGCCAGCACCCCCCGACAGGCGACCACAGATACGCAGTATTTT. Translated, it gives CASTPRQATTDTQYF. Full variable domain (outside the CDR3, taken from reference TRBV28 and TRBJ2-3): DVKVTQSSRYLVKRTGEKVFLECVQDMDHENMFWYRQDPGLGLRLIYFSYDVKMKEKGDIPEGYSVSREKKERFSLILESASTNQTSMYLCASTPRQATTDTQYFGPGTRLTVL.

The chain combines TRBV29-1 with TRBJ2-5; 12 bases match TRBD2. This CDR3 comprises 14 residues. Trimming took 6 bases from V and 5 from J; bases not matched to a gene: 7. CDR1 and CDR2 from the germline V gene are SQVTM and ANQGSEA. The CDR3 here is CSVSSGRAYETQYF. Written as DNA, the CDR3 is TGCAGCGTCTCTAGCGGGAGGGCGTATGAGACCCAGTACTTC.

The rearrangement joins TRBV6-5 to TRBJ2-5; tentatively, D is TRBD2 (5 bases). CDR1 is MNHEY, CDR2 SVGAGI, per germline. V was shortened by 0 bases and J by 11 bases, with 16 bases between the two germline ends. This CDR3 contains 14 residues. CDR3 sequence: CASSYSTIYNEQYF. CDR3 coding DNA: TGTGCCAGCAGTTACTCGACTATCTACAATGAGCAGTACTTC.

V gene TRBV20-1 combines with J gene TRBJ2-7; tentatively, D is TRBD1 (6 bases). The V gene lost 5 bases and the J gene lost 3 bases, with 20 bases spanning the gap. The CDR3 spans 15 residues. Germline V gives CDR1 DFQATT, CDR2 SNEGSKA (reference sequence). The CDR3 DNA follows: TGCAGTGCTCCCTCTGAAGCAGGGGCGAACTACGAGCAGTACTTC. Its protein product is CSAPSEAGANYEQYF.

The genes are TRBV6-2 or TRBV6-3 and TRBJ2-1, with TRBD1 as a possible D gene (5 bases). There are 14 residues in the CDR3. Between the trimmed V and J ends, which lost 8 bases and 8 bases, there was a span of 19 bases. The germline V gene has CDR1 MNHEY and CDR2 SVGEGT. The CDR3 reads CASLEARGNYEQFF. The CDR3 DNA sequence: TGTGCCAGCCTTGAGGCTAGGGGTAATTATGAGCAGTTCTTC.

This clonotype was detected only a few times. The V and J genes are TRBV7-2 and TRBJ2-3; D is perhaps TRBD2 (5 bases). Trimming removed 5 bases from V and 5 bases from J, with 11 bases in between. The CDR3 contains 13 residues. CDR1 SGHTA and CDR2 FQGNSA come from the germline V gene. CDR3 loop: CASSPSAGDTQYF. CDR3 DNA sequence: TGTGCCAGCAGCCCATCGGCGGGAGATACGCAGTATTTT.

V and J are TRBV7-9 and TRBJ1-2; D unclear. V lost 3 bases, J lost 6 bases, and 11 bases lay in between. CDR3 length equals 13 residues. The germline CDR1 and CDR2 sequences are SEHNR and FQNEAQ (reference sequence). CDR3 amino acids: CASSFRGSDGYTF. The CDR3 region has the DNA TGTGCCAGCAGCTTTAGAGGGTCGGATGGCTACACCTTC.

This clonotype was seen ten or more times. The CDR3 region is CASIKGLAKNIQYF. Here the CDR3 DNA reads TGTGCCAGCATCAAGGGCCTAGCCAAAAACATTCAGTACTTC. This chain joins TRBV6-6 and TRBJ2-4; D unclear. The CDR3 is 14 residues long. The germline V gene has CDR1 MNHNY and CDR2 SVGAGI (reference sequence). The V end lost 7 bases, the J end lost 0 bases, and 10 bases lay between the germline ends.

This clonotype was observed a handful of times. V usage is TRBV20-1 and J usage is TRBJ1-6; D unresolved. Germline V gives CDR1 DFQATT, CDR2 SNEGSKA (reference sequence). The CDR3 runs to 17 residues. Trimming stripped 0 bases from V and 0 bases from J, with 12 bases between. The CDR3 region has the DNA TGCAGTGCTAGAGACTCCGGGCGGAGCTCCTATAATTCACCCCTCCACTTT. Translated, it gives CSARDSGRSSYNSPLHF.

The V call is TRBV4-3, the J call TRBJ1-2; 10 positions match TRBD1. Germline V gives CDR1 LGHNA, CDR2 YSLEER. This CDR3 spans 19 amino acids. The V segment lost 1 base and the J segment 4 bases; nucleotides outside the gene matches: 15. The CDR3 reads CASSQVIDRGTGAPYGYTF. CDR3 sequence (DNA): TGCGCCAGCAGCCAAGTGATTGACCGGGGGACAGGGGCCCCCTATGGCTACACCTTC.

The chain is built from TRBV7-2 and TRBJ2-2, with TRBD1 matching 10 bases. The germline V gene has CDR1 SGHTA and CDR2 FQGNSA. Trimming took 3 bases from V and 0 from J; bases not matched to a gene: 7. The CDR3 contains 18 residues. The CDR3 bases are TGTGCCAGCAGCTTGCCGCGGGACAGGGGTGCGAACACCGGGGAGCTGTTTTTT. Translating it yields CASSLPRDRGANTGELFF.

Concerning this clonotype: A much larger clone sits a single nucleotide away, making a read error possible. The chain employs TRBV20-1 and TRBJ2-5; 11 nucleotides match TRBD2. CDR3 size: 15 residues. Per germline, CDR1 DFQATT and CDR2 SNEGSKA (reference sequence). Trimming took 5 bases from V and 11 from J; bases not matched to a gene: 16. The DNA for the CDR3 is TGCAGTGCTCCTACTAGCGGGGGAGGATACAATGAGCAGTACTTC. Its translation is CSAPTSGGGYNEQYF.

The chain is built from TRBV4-1 and TRBJ2-1; 11 nucleotides agree with TRBD2. The germline gives CDR1 MGHRA, CDR2 YSYEKL. The CDR3 runs to 15 residues. After removal of 0 bases from V and 8 bases from J, the junction contained 3 bases not matched to a gene. CDR3 region: CASSQDSGRAYEQFF. The CDR3 DNA reads as TGCGCCAGCAGCCAAGATAGCGGGAGGGCCTATGAGCAGTTCTTC.

This chain uses TRBV3-1 with TRBJ2-2, with D perhaps TRBD2 (6 bases). V was clipped by 1 base and J by 0 bases, with 6 bases between them. The CDR3 consists of 15 residues. Germline CDR1 reads LGHDT; CDR2 reads YNNKEL (reference sequence). CDR3 amino acids: CASSQGGTNTGELFF. Here the CDR3 DNA reads TGTGCCAGCAGCCAAGGCGGGACGAACACCGGGGAGCTGTTTTTT.

The chain employs TRBV7-9 and TRBJ2-1; either TRBD1 or TRBD2 may fit D (5 bases each). Trimming removed 5 bases at V and 1 base at J, with 24 bases between. The CDR3 has 19 amino acids. Germline V lookup: CDR1 SEHNR, CDR2 FQNEAQ (reference sequence). The chain's CDR3 is CASSELWVGGEGSYNEQFF. CDR3 DNA sequence: TGTGCCAGCAGCGAGCTCTGGGTTGGGGGAGAGGGGTCCTACAATGAGCAGTTCTTC.

Regarding this clonotype: A much larger clone differs by one base, so this may be a read error. The V call is TRBV7-2, the J call TRBJ2-5; TRBD2 aligns across 8 bases. CDR1 is SGHTA and CDR2 is FQGNSA in the germline V gene. This CDR3 has 15 residues. J gave up 11 bases and V 1 base, and 12 bases lay outside the gene matches. In DNA form, the CDR3 reads TGTGCCAGCAGCTTAGGTCTAGCGGGTAAAAATGAGCAGTACTTC. Amino acid sequence: CASSLGLAGKNEQYF. The variable domain in full, with the rest retrieved from reference TRBV7-2 and TRBJ2-5, is GAGVSQSPSNKVTEKGKDVELRCDPISGHTALYWYRQSLGQGLEFLIYFQGNSAPDKSGLPSDRFSAERTGGSVSTLTIQRTQQEDSAVYLCASSLGLAGKNEQYFGPGTRLLVL.

The chain uses TRBV27 and TRBJ1-1; weak D call: TRBD1 (5 bases). The germline V gene encodes CDR1 MNHEY and CDR2 SMNVEV (reference sequence). The CDR3 sequence is 15 residues long. V shed 0 bases and J shed 5 bases, with 13 bases lying between them. As DNA, the CDR3 is TGTGCCAGCAGTTTATCAGGGTACAGGTCTACTGAAGCTTTCTTT. Translating it yields CASSLSGYRSTEAFF.

The chain recombines TRBV6-2 or TRBV6-3 with TRBJ2-7; 7 bases agree with TRBD2. This CDR3 comprises 15 residues. The germline V gene encodes CDR1 MNHEY and CDR2 SVGEGT. J lost 3 bases, V lost 6 bases, and 11 bases had no gene match. The CDR3 DNA is TGTGCCAGCAGATCTGGGACTACCACCCTCTACGAGCAGTACTTC. Its translation: CASRSGTTTLYEQYF.

This clonotype came up a few times. The chain joins TRBV29-1 to TRBJ2-7; D not resolved. Trimming shortened V by 3 bases and J by 10 bases, and 7 bases separated the two germline ends. Germline CDR1 reads SQVTM; CDR2 reads ANQGSEA. The CDR3 is 9 residues long. CDR3 sequence: CSVDQPQYF. The DNA for the CDR3 is TGCAGCGTTGATCAACCCCAGTACTTC.

This chain links TRBV25-1 with TRBJ2-3; D might be TRBD1 (6 bases). The length of the CDR3 is 12 residues. The germline V gene has CDR1 MGHDK and CDR2 SYGVNS. Trimming stripped 5 bases from V and 14 bases from J, with 17 bases between. The CDR3 is CASSSSGQLAYF. CDR3 sequence (DNA): TGTGCCAGCAGTTCCTCTGGACAGTTGGCGTATTTT.

The chain has TRBV6-5 and TRBJ2-5; D is perhaps TRBD2 (5 bases). The CDR3 contains 15 residues. Germline lookup yields CDR1 MNHEY and CDR2 SVGAGI. The V end lost 7 bases, the J end lost 2 bases, and 17 bases lay between the germline ends. CDR3 DNA: TGTGCCAGCACTAAACTAGGAACTTCACAAGAGACCCAGTACTTC. It translates to CASTKLGTSQETQYF.

This chain links TRBV3-1 with TRBJ2-5; 7 positions agree with TRBD1. The CDR3 covers 18 residues. Trimming took 1 base from V and 11 from J; bases not matched to a gene: 22. Looked up from germline, CDR1 is LGHDT and CDR2 is YNNKEL (reference sequence). The CDR3, as DNA: TGTGCCAGCAGCCAAGCCACGGGCCAGACAGGGCGATATAATGAGCAGTACTTC. Protein product: CASSQATGQTGRYNEQYF.

Points on this clonotype: A much larger clone lies a single base off, so this may be a read error. The CDR3 sequence is CASSTGYTEAFF. The CDR3 DNA reads TGTGCCAGCAGTACAGGGTACACTGAAGCTTTCTTT. This sequence joins TRBV2 and TRBJ1-1; D is perhaps TRBD1 (6 bases). The CDR3 contains 12 residues. The germline CDR1 and CDR2 sequences are SNHLY and FYNNEI. Trimming removed 5 bases from V and 3 bases from J, with 7 bases in between.

The chain couples TRBV15 to TRBJ2-2; no clear D gene. There are 13 residues in the CDR3. Germline CDR1 reads LNHNV; CDR2 reads YYDKDF (reference sequence). Trimming took 2 bases from V and 5 from J, leaving 6 bases between them. CDR3 amino acids: CATSRLLTGELFF. The CDR3 coding sequence is TGTGCCACCAGCAGATTGTTAACCGGGGAGCTGTTTTTT.

The CDR3 here is CASSQGQKPQETQYF. CDR3 DNA sequence: TGCGCCAGCAGCCAAGGACAGAAACCACAAGAGACCCAGTACTTC. This rearrangement joins TRBV4-3 to TRBJ2-5; D perhaps matches TRBD1 (5 bases). This CDR3 region has 15 residues. Germline V lookup: CDR1 LGHNA, CDR2 YSLEER. Trimming shortened V by 1 base and J by 2 bases, and 11 bases separated the two germline ends.

As for this clonotype: It may be a read error: a sequence one base away is much more abundant. The chain joins TRBV29-1 to TRBJ2-3, with D perhaps being TRBD1 or TRBD2 (6 bases each). The CDR3 length is 13 residues. Germline lookup yields CDR1 SQVTM and CDR2 ANQGSEA. V lost 6 bases, J lost 4 bases, and 14 bases lay in between. CDR3 in amino acids: CSVVGGLADTQYF. CDR3 nucleotide sequence: TGCAGCGTAGTGGGGGGCCTGGCAGATACGCAGTATTTT.

V and J are TRBV5-6 and TRBJ1-6; D possibly corresponds to TRBD1 (6 bases). Between the trimmed V and J ends, which lost 3 bases and 8 bases, there was a span of 12 bases. Germline V CDR1 and CDR2: SGHDT, YYEEEE. This CDR3 is built from 14 residues. Here the CDR3 reads CASSSGQRDSPLHF. The DNA for the CDR3 is TGTGCCAGCAGCTCCGGACAGAGAGATTCACCCCTCCACTTT. The full variable domain, with the rest looked up from reference TRBV5-6 and TRBJ1-6, is DAGVTQSPTHLIKTRGQQVTLRCSPKSGHDTVSWYQQALGQGPQFIFQYYEEEERQRGNFPDRFSGHQFPNYSSELNVNALLLGDSALYLCASSSGQRDSPLHFGNGTRLTVT.

Comment on this clonotype: An end of the junction does not agree with germline; a read error may underlie this. V is TRBV20-1 and J is TRBJ2-1; 8 nucleotides agree with TRBD2. CDR1 DFQATT and CDR2 SNEGSKA come from the germline V gene (reference sequence). CDR3 length equals 15 residues. This chain's CDR3 is CSAGWRGDKYSEQFF. In DNA, the CDR3 is TGCAGTGCGGGATGGCGGGGGGATAAATACAGTGAGCAGTTCTTC.

This clonotype showed up just a few times. The rearrangement links TRBV3-1 to TRBJ2-7; TRBD2 aligns across 9 bases. CDR1 is LGHDT and CDR2 is YNNKEL in the germline V gene (reference sequence). After removal of 1 base from V and 3 bases from J, the junction contained 7 bases not matched to a gene. The CDR3 runs 16 residues. The CDR3 DNA is TGTGCCAGCAGCCAAGCGGCTAGCGGGGACTACTACGAGCAGTACTTC. Its protein product is CASSQAASGDYYEQYF.